These 20 T cell receptor beta chains were all obtained from the same sample, sequenced in a study of CD8 T cells in ankylosing spondylitis. TCRdb independently ran MiXCR on the 5' RACE reads; one entry per CDR3 protein. Of tens of thousands of distinct CDR3 sequences listed, 4.5% to 6% were seen once; the top ten hold approximately 12%. Sequencing used blood, either unsorted or a sorted T cell fraction (not recorded which). All receptors derive from a male donor with ankylosing spondylitis or in good health (not recorded which).

This clonotype has a handful of counts. The chain employs TRBV11-2 and TRBJ2-7; the match to TRBD1 covers 8 bases. The CDR3 is made up of 18 amino acids. V shed 5 bases and J 2 bases; nucleotides not matched to a gene: 17. CDR1 is SGHAT and CDR2 is FQNNGV in the germline V gene. The chain's CDR3 is CASSDPRGLNRNTYEQYF. CDR3 nucleotides: TGTGCCAGCAGCGATCCCAGGGGGCTCAATCGAAATACCTACGAGCAGTACTTC.

Concerning this clonotype itself: A much larger clone sits a single nucleotide away, making a read error possible. V usage is TRBV20-1 and J usage is TRBJ2-7; D is possibly TRBD1 (6 bases). The germline V gene has CDR1 DFQATT and CDR2 SNEGSKA (reference sequence). CDR3 length: 12 residues. CDR3 nucleotides: TGCGGTGTCCCGGACAGAACCTACGAGCAGTACTTC. As protein: CGVPDRTYEQYF.

The sample holds many counts of this clonotype. The rearrangement joins TRBV5-1 to TRBJ1-3; 8 bases match TRBD1. V gave up 4 bases and J gave up 4 bases; unmatched junction bases: 4. Looked up from germline, CDR1 is SGHRS and CDR2 is YFSETQ. The CDR3 loop spans 14 amino acids. The CDR3 is CASSGGTGGNTIYF. CDR3 DNA: TGCGCCAGCAGCGGCGGGACAGGCGGAAACACCATATATTTT.

Ten or more counts support this clonotype. V gene TRBV5-1 combines with J gene TRBJ2-7; 10 nucleotides match TRBD1. In germline, CDR1 is SGHRS, CDR2 YFSETQ. The V segment lost 3 bases and the J segment 2 bases; nucleotides outside the gene matches: 2. The CDR3 extends over 14 amino acids. The CDR3 DNA sequence: TGCGCCAGCAGCTCCGGGACAGGGGCCTACGAGCAGTACTTC. This encodes CASSSGTGAYEQYF.

This clonotype was detected ten times or more. V gene TRBV9 combines with J gene TRBJ2-7; D is ambiguous. The ends were cut back, 0 bases at V and 5 bases at J, with 9 bases in the middle. The CDR3 runs 13 residues. CDR1 and CDR2 (germline): SGDLS, YYNGEE. Here the CDR3 reads CASSVDVRNEQYF. The CDR3 DNA is TGTGCCAGCAGCGTAGACGTCCGGAACGAGCAGTACTTC. Full variable domain (remainder filled in from reference TRBV9 and TRBJ2-7): DSGVTQTPKHLITATGQRVTLRCSPRSGDLSVYWYQQSLDQGLQFLIQYYNGEERAKGNILERFSAQQFPDLHSELNLSSLELGDSALYFCASSVDVRNEQYFGPGTRLTVT.

This clonotype has at least ten counts. The chain couples TRBV4-1 to TRBJ2-7; D ambiguous. The CDR3 totals 16 residues. The germline V gene has CDR1 MGHRA and CDR2 YSYEKL. V was pared by 1 base and J by 0 bases, with 13 bases between. In nucleotides, the CDR3 is TGCGCCAGCAGCCAAGCACCTAGAAGTAACTCCTACGAGCAGTACTTC. Translating gives CASSQAPRSNSYEQYF.

There are many counts of this clonotype. The chain uses TRBV19 and TRBJ2-1; 8 positions match TRBD2. The CDR3 consists of 15 residues. CDR1 and CDR2 from the germline V gene are LNHDA and SQIVND (reference sequence). The V segment lost 4 bases and the J segment 0 bases; nucleotides outside the gene matches: 2. CDR3 region: CASSTGGPSYNEQFF. As DNA, the CDR3 is TGTGCCAGTAGTACGGGAGGGCCCTCCTACAATGAGCAGTTCTTC.

This clonotype occurred many times. The gene calls are TRBV6-5 and TRBJ2-4; weak D call: TRBD2 (5 bases). V was cut by 4 bases and J by 3 bases, with 10 bases left in between. Looked up from germline, CDR1 is MNHEY and CDR2 is SVGAGI. The CDR3 length is 14 residues. The CDR3 DNA follows: TGTGCCAGCAGTTCACAGCGGAGCAAAAACATTCAGTACTTC. It yields the protein CASSSQRSKNIQYF.

This clonotype was observed at least ten times. The chain combines TRBV10-3 with TRBJ2-7; the D is unclear. This CDR3 is built from 11 residues. Germline V CDR1 and CDR2: ENHRY, SYGVKD. Trimming left V 3 bases short and J 3 bases short, with 3 bases between. CDR3 in DNA: TGTGCCATCAGTGACAGCTACGAGCAGTACTTC. It specifies CAISDSYEQYF.

This clonotype came up many times. J is TRBJ2-3 and V is TRBV5-1; D unclear. Between the trimmed V and J ends, which lost 4 bases and 5 bases, there was a span of 14 bases. The CDR3 extends over 14 amino acids. In germline, CDR1 is SGHRS, CDR2 YFSETQ. The CDR3 spells CASSPAPWGDTQYF. CDR3 DNA: TGCGCCAGCAGCCCCGCCCCGTGGGGAGATACGCAGTATTTT.

This clonotype was found many times. This chain joins TRBV29-1 and TRBJ1-1, with D possibly matching TRBD1 (5 bases). The CDR3 extends over 13 amino acids. Trimming removed 6 bases from V and 3 bases from J, with 14 bases in between. Per the germline V gene, CDR1 is SQVTM and CDR2 is ANQGSEA. The DNA of the CDR3 is TGCAGCGTAAGGAGGGGAAGGGACACTGAAGCTTTCTTT. Translation gives CSVRRGRDTEAFF.

Turning to this clonotype: Since a much larger clone is just one base distant, this may be a read error. The V gene is TRBV5-4, the J gene TRBJ1-2; D is perhaps TRBD1 (5 bases). The CDR3 is made up of 15 amino acids. Trimming removed 3 bases at V and 4 bases at J, with 16 bases between. Germline lookup yields CDR1 SGHNT and CDR2 YYREEE (reference sequence). CDR3 sequence (DNA): TGTGCCAGCAGCTCACCTATGACGAGGGGCTATGGCTACACCTTC. Its translation: CASSSPMTRGYGYTF.

This clonotype has ten or more counts. The CDR3 sequence: CASSTHAADTGELFF. The CDR3 DNA reads TGTGCCAGCAGTACGCACGCCGCGGACACCGGGGAGCTGTTTTTT. V gene TRBV9 combines with J gene TRBJ2-2, with D unresolved. The CDR3 runs to 15 residues. Trimming took off 5 bases at V and 3 bases at J, with 14 bases between the two ends. Per the germline V gene, CDR1 is SGDLS and CDR2 is YYNGEE. The full variable domain, with the rest looked up from reference TRBV9 and TRBJ2-2, is DSGVTQTPKHLITATGQRVTLRCSPRSGDLSVYWYQQSLDQGLQFLIQYYNGEERAKGNILERFSAQQFPDLHSELNLSSLELGDSALYFCASSTHAADTGELFFGEGSRLTVL.

This clonotype was found many times. The V call is TRBV27, the J call TRBJ2-1, with D unresolved. CDR1 is MNHEY and CDR2 is SMNVEV in the germline V gene (reference sequence). Trimming pared 5 bases from V and 4 bases from J, leaving 18 bases between. This CDR3 has 16 amino acids. The CDR3 sequence: CASSPLYRTEYNEQFF. The CDR3 nucleotides read TGTGCCAGCAGTCCCCTCTACCGGACCGAGTACAATGAGCAGTTCTTC.

This clonotype was detected only a few times. This chain uses TRBV11-2 with TRBJ2-1; the D gene is possibly TRBD2 (8 bases). The CDR3 runs to 17 residues. Germline-derived CDR1 and CDR2 are SGHAT and FQNNGV. V dropped 2 bases and J dropped 2 bases, with 16 bases sitting between them. The DNA of the CDR3 is TGTGCCAGCAGCTTAACGGGGGGGGACAGAACCTACAATGAGCAGTTCTTC. Encoded protein: CASSLTGGDRTYNEQFF.

This clonotype was counted at least ten times. The chain employs TRBV15 and TRBJ2-6; 10 bases line up with TRBD1. The CDR3 extends over 17 amino acids. Germline V gene sequence: CDR1 LNHNV, CDR2 YYDKDF (reference sequence). V lost 6 bases, J lost 4 bases, and 9 bases stayed unmatched. CDR3 nucleotide sequence: TGTGCCACCAGGACAGGGGGCGGACTCGACGGGGCCAACGTCCTGACTTTC. Its translation: CATRTGGGLDGANVLTF.

This clonotype was observed at least ten times. This chain connects TRBV9 to TRBJ1-1; perhaps TRBD1 as D (5 bases). Per germline, CDR1 SGDLS and CDR2 YYNGEE. Deletions cut 3 bases from V and 6 bases from J, with 18 bases between. The length of the CDR3 is 15 residues. The chain's CDR3 is CASSDDGGGGSEAFF. The CDR3 DNA sequence: TGTGCCAGCAGCGACGATGGGGGGGGAGGGTCTGAAGCTTTCTTT.

This clonotype was seen many times. The chain recombines TRBV20-1 with TRBJ1-2; D is unresolved. V lost 0 bases and J lost 5, with 16 bases in between. The CDR3 extends over 15 amino acids. The germline gives CDR1 DFQATT, CDR2 SNEGSKA (reference sequence). The CDR3 coding sequence is TGCAGTGCTAGAGATTGGTCCGGGAGTGGGTATGGCTACACCTTC. It yields the protein CSARDWSGSGYGYTF.

About this clonotype: A much larger clone is a single base away; this may be a read error. The V call is TRBV12-3 or TRBV12-4, the J call TRBJ2-7; TRBD1 matches 8 bases. Germline trimming cut 8 bases from V and 6 bases from J; bases unmatched to any gene: 15. The CDR3 is 15 residues long. The CDR3 DNA follows: TGTGCCAGCGCTAAAGTGGACAGGGACTTCTCCGAGCAGTACTTC. It specifies CASAKVDRDFSEQYF.

This clonotype was seen at least ten times. This chain connects TRBV7-2 to TRBJ2-1, with 13 bases identical to TRBD2. Germline trimming cut 5 bases from V and 8 bases from J; bases unmatched to any gene: 6. The CDR3 covers 15 residues. CDR1 is SGHTA, CDR2 FQGNSA, per germline. Written as DNA, the CDR3 is TGTGCCAGCAGCCCCCGGACTAGCGGGGGTTATGAGCAGTTCTTC. This encodes CASSPRTSGGYEQFF.